This T cell receptor beta chain was recorded in a study of vaccination and CD4 T cells after COVID-19. At the level of the study: Participants, all vaccine recipients, received two doses of either BNT162b2 or mRNA-1273. Once diagnosed, patients had post-COVID samples drawn a median around 110 days later (range 35 to 161).

In this sample, this clonotype turned up a few times. What it recognizes is unknown. Broader study findings: Spike mono-reactivity held for 304 of 307 vaccine-specific clones in convalescent patients.

TCRdb redid the calling of the PCR reads with MiXCR, one entry per CDR3 protein. The sample yields just over 35,000 distinct CDR3 sequences, about 34% seen once. Deletions cut 4 bases from V and 0 bases from J, with 10 bases between. Germline assignment: CDR1 DFQATT and CDR2 SNEGSKA (reference sequence). The CDR3 consists of 13 residues. Specified time point: late sampling 161 to 241 days after vaccination in three convalescent patients. The chain combines TRBV20-1 with TRBJ2-7; D is undetermined. The input for sequencing was CD4+ T cells from blood, taken about 7 months after SARS-CoV-2 vaccination. This TCR came from a human donor who had recovered from COVID-19. The CDR3 bases are TGCAGTGCTACCGGTATACGCTCCTACGAGCAGTACTTC. Protein: CSATGIRSYEQYF.